This paragraph covers one T cell receptor (beta chain) sequence. Study members were between about 18 and 100 years old and lived in fewer than 30 US regions. The V gene end was trimmed by 9 bases and the J gene end by 3 bases; junction bases not matched to a gene: 15. The CDR3 has 16 residues. The germline V gene encodes CDR1 SNHLY and CDR2 FYNNEI. The data are from a study of blood T cell repertoires in COVID-19. The authors' processing: Estimation of nucleated cell counts relied on the amplification of reference gene primers. The method was immunoSEQ multiplex PCR; TCRdb's version includes in-frame clones alone and lacks a portion of them. V, J and clone size are taken as reported in that table, and D and trimming were inferred from the DNA itself. In the table there are roughly 200,000 clones, around 85% of which are singletons.

Sequencing used PBMCs or T cells enriched from blood (not recorded which). The TCR originated in a man in his forties or fifties who had recovered from COVID-19. This sequence joins TRBV2 and TRBJ2-3; 7 nucleotides align to TRBD2. DNA for the CDR3: TGTGCCAGTATAAGGGAGGGGACGTCGGGAACAGATACGCAGTATTTT. Translation gives CASIREGTSGTDTQYF.